This T cell receptor (beta chain) was recorded in a study of T-cell memory formation after mild COVID-19. Study context: The TCR clusters were mostly specific to one donor.

This clonotype was detected a few times. Its antigen is not known. It was 5'RACE with constant-segment primers that produced the TCR alpha and TCR beta cDNA libraries, which carried sample barcodes and UMIs. TCRdb used MiXCR to reprocess the 5' RACE reads, holding one entry per CDR3 protein. Counted here are over 300,000 distinct CDR3 sequences, roughly 19% occurring once; the ten biggest clones make up roughly a fifth. This CDR3 is 15 amino acids long. V lost 1 base and J 2 bases, leaving 7 bases between the germline ends. CDR1 is SGHDT, CDR2 YYEEEE, per germline. Study observations and caveats: Cross-reactive memory appears to have joined, as suggested by some responding clones showing up in pre-infection memory. Unconfirmed was the SARS-CoV-2 specificity of second-wave clones that peaked on day 37.

Sequenced input: PBMCs or a T cell subset sorted from them (not recorded which). The chain employs TRBV5-6 and TRBJ2-6; weak D call: TRBD2 (6 bases). The receptor's source is a man in his late teens or twenties who had mild COVID-19 (a few samples of this study predate the infection). Cell type and time point are not known. The DNA of the CDR3 is TGTGCCAGCAGCTTGTGGGGGGCTGGGGCCAACGTCCTGACTTTC. Translation gives CASSLWGAGANVLTF.